The entry below describes one T cell receptor beta chain. The antigen is undetermined. The entry originates in a study of cytomegalovirus exposure and HLA in healthy donors. General observations from the study: Later analysis suggested links between common viral pathogens and several top significant clusters. Data from an earlier analysis indicated that most TCR beta V segments were productive either about 87% or about 30% of the time.

Trimming pared 6 bases from V and 1 base from J, leaving 15 bases between. Per the germline V gene, CDR1 is MNHEY and CDR2 is SVGAGI. This CDR3 contains 15 residues. Vbeta (60) and Jbeta (13) primers were used in the PCR. TCRdb's table, derived via immunoSEQ multiplex PCR, lists solely in-frame clones and lacks some. The sample contains 200,000 to 250,000 clones, roughly 80% of which appear only once. The sequence was obtained from a young man in good health and CMV-seronegative. The sequenced sample was PBMCs. The chain is built from TRBV6-5 and TRBJ2-5, with D possibly matching TRBD1 (5 bases). CDR3 loop: CASSLQGTFQETQYF. CDR3 bases: TGTGCCAGCAGCCTCCAGGGCACTTTCCAAGAGACCCAGTACTTC.